This TCR beta chain was documented in a study of identical twins. Study-level points and caveats: Invariant cells of the MAIT and iNKT types might have partly distorted the zero-insertion analyses. High-abundance cord blood beta clonotypes had fewer insertions; memory repertoires showed none.

CDR1 and CDR2 (germline): DFQATT, SNEGSKA (reference sequence). This CDR3 spans 14 amino acids. V lost 5 bases to trimming and J lost 5 bases; unmatched junction nucleotides: 8. This clonotype was recorded a few times. Its antigen is not identified. A universal primer binding site was introduced by template switching. The final cDNA contained unique molecular identifiers. TCRdb ran MiXCR on the 5' RACE reads and lists one entry per CDR3 protein. The sample carries 450,000 to 500,000 distinct CDR3 sequences, roughly an eighth recorded once. These data were also reused for a study on yellow fever vaccine responses in identical twins.

This sequence joins TRBV20-1 and TRBJ2-2, with 7 bases lining up with TRBD2. This TCR was sampled from a young woman in good health. Sequencing used CD4+ T cells sorted from blood. The DNA for the CDR3 is TGCAGTGCTCCCCGCACGGGAGGAACCGGGGAGCTGTTTTTT. Translated: CSAPRTGGTGELFF.